A selection of T cell receptor beta chains follows, all from one sample in a study of cytomegalovirus exposure and HLA in healthy donors. Assay used: immunoSEQ multiplex PCR; TCRdb lists only in-frame clones, some missing. The sample carries about 130,000 clones, 75% to 90% recorded once. Sequencing used PBMCs. These receptors all stem from a man younger than 35 in good health and CMV-seropositive. The CDR3 runs from the conserved cysteine through the conserved F or W. Each record gives: clone size, V gene, D gene, J gene, CDR3 protein, CDR3 DNA. D genes are given only for firm matches. Expanded clones get a size class; other rows say once, few or many, or leave the size out.

clone size: NA
V gene: TRBV7-9
D gene: NA
J gene: TRBJ1-1
CDR3 protein: CASTGVYTEAFF
CDR3 DNA: TGTGCCAGCACCGGGGTTTACACTGAAGCTTTCTTT

clone size: NA
V gene: TRBV7-2
D gene: NA
J gene: TRBJ1-4
CDR3 protein: CASSRTSLNEKLFF
CDR3 DNA: TGTGCCAGCAGCCGGACATCCTTAAATGAAAAACTGTTTTTT

clone size: once
V gene: TRBV9
D gene: NA
J gene: TRBJ1-2
CDR3 protein: CASSAEPENYGYTF
CDR3 DNA: TGTGCCAGCAGCGCCGAGCCTGAGAACTATGGCTACACCTTC

clone size: NA
V gene: TRBV29-1
D gene: NA
J gene: TRBJ2-7
CDR3 protein: CSVEDRGYEQYF
CDR3 DNA: TGCAGCGTTGAAGATCGGGGGTACGAGCAGTACTTC

clone size: NA
V gene: TRBV25-1
D gene: TRBD1
J gene: TRBJ2-5
CDR3 protein: CASSAAGQGRYRETQYF
CDR3 DNA: TGTGCCAGCAGTGCAGCGGGACAGGGGCGTTACCGGGAGACCCAGTACTTC

clone size: NA
V gene: TRBV13
D gene: NA
J gene: TRBJ2-5
CDR3 protein: CASSFSRGWGQETQYF
CDR3 DNA: TGTGCCAGCAGCTTTTCCCGCGGGTGGGGCCAAGAGACCCAGTACTTC

clone size: NA
V gene: TRBV11-2
D gene: TRBD1
J gene: TRBJ1-6
CDR3 protein: CASTPRDRGDSYNSPLHF
CDR3 DNA: TGTGCCAGCACCCCCCGGGACAGGGGCGATTCATATAATTCACCCCTCCACTTT

clone size: NA
V gene: TRBV6-5
D gene: NA
J gene: TRBJ2-1
CDR3 protein: CASSYGGEAEQFF
CDR3 DNA: TGTGCCAGCAGTTACGGCGGGGAAGCTGAGCAGTTCTTC

clone size: once
V gene: TRBV2
D gene: TRBD2
J gene: TRBJ2-2
CDR3 protein: CASSEAYVGSGEVGELFF
CDR3 DNA: TGTGCCAGCAGTGAAGCCTATGTGGGTAGCGGGGAGGTCGGGGAGCTGTTTTTT

clone size: NA
V gene: TRBV11-2
D gene: TRBD2
J gene: TRBJ2-1
CDR3 protein: CASSYPGLAKNEQFF
CDR3 DNA: TGTGCCAGCAGCTATCCGGGACTAGCGAAAAATGAGCAGTTCTTC

clone size: NA
V gene: TRBV10-3
D gene: NA
J gene: TRBJ1-2
CDR3 protein: CATSVGTGDAGYTF
CDR3 DNA: TGTGCCACTTCAGTTGGGACGGGGGATGCTGGCTACACCTTC

clone size: NA
V gene: TRBV28
D gene: TRBD1
J gene: TRBJ2-7
CDR3 protein: CASSSRDREYEQYF
CDR3 DNA: TGTGCCAGCAGTTCCCGGGACAGGGAATACGAGCAGTACTTC

clone size: NA
V gene: TRBV4-2
D gene: TRBD1
J gene: TRBJ1-2
CDR3 protein: CASSPTGNYGYTF
CDR3 DNA: TGTGCCAGCAGCCCGACAGGGAACTATGGCTACACCTTC

clone size: NA
V gene: TRBV30
D gene: NA
J gene: TRBJ1-6
CDR3 protein: CAWSRVGGSPLHF
CDR3 DNA: TGTGCCTGGAGCAGGGTGGGGGGTTCACCCCTCCACTTT